This T cell receptor beta chain was found in a study of T cell clonality in common variable immunodeficiency. The table lists this clone with a few counts. The antigen remains undetermined. Each donor provided roughly 5 to 8 ml of heparinized whole blood. Sequencing was performed with immunoSEQ multiplex PCR; in TCRdb, only in-frame clones are kept and a portion is missing. This sample has roughly 50,000 clones, each found more than once. Study-level points and caveats: Common variable immunodeficiency TCR beta sequences reportedly had fewer deletions and N-nucleotide insertions.

The sequencing sample was made of peripheral blood mononuclear cells. The origin of this receptor is a person aged 18 to 75 in good health.

The CDR3 is CASSPPAGRGEKLFF. Partial CDR3 DNA: TGTGCCAGCTCACCACCGGCAGGAAGGGGTGAAAAG. This sequence joins TRBV18 and TRBJ2-2; D perhaps matches TRBD1 (5 bases). The read halts 3 residues ahead of the CDR3 end, with the missing end drawn from the germline J gene. The CDR3 covers 15 residues. The germline V gene encodes CDR1 KGHSH and CDR2 LQKENI.